This TCR beta chain was sequenced in a study of long-term antiretroviral therapy in people with HIV. Whole-study context: Sampling started about a decade before the 2015 immediate-ART recommendation.

About this clone itself: Its antigen is as yet unknown.

Every one of the donors gave at least one pre-ART PBMC sample and at least two post-ART PBMC samples. Running of the v3.0 immunoSEQ assay took place at survey level. Libraries were prepared by immunoSEQ multiplex PCR; TCRdb keeps only in-frame clonotypes and omits some of them. Of tens of thousands of clones listed, about 82% are singletons. Regarding the study as a whole: Collection of the blood took place between about 2003 and 2018. The ART regimens in use then may have been less effective than current ones. Dominance of pre-ART expanded clones persisted, fluctuating and often declining after ART.

The source is a young man with HIV. The specimen comprised unsorted PBMCs, sampled 0.8 years before starting antiretroviral therapy.

The chain's CDR3 is CASSPPGAGEKLFF. CDR3 coding DNA: TGTGCCAGCTCACCTCCGGGGGCCGGTGAAAAACTGTTTTTT. The rearrangement links TRBV18 to TRBJ1-4, with D maybe TRBD1 (6 bases). CDR3 length: 14 residues. Trimming left V 3 bases short and J 7 bases short, with 12 bases between. Per the germline V gene, CDR1 is KGHSH and CDR2 is LQKENI.